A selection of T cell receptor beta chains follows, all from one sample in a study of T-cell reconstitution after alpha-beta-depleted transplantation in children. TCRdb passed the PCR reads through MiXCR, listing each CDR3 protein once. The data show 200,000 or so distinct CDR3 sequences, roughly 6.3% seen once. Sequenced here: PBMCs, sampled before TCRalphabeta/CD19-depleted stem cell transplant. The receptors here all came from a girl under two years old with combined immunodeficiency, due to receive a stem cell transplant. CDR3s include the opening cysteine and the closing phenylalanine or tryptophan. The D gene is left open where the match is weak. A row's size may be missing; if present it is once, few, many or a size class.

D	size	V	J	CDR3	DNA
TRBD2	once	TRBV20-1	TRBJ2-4	CSARVSPREGLNIQYF	TGCAGTGCTAGAGTTTCTCCTCGGGAGGGACTAAACATTCAGTACTTC
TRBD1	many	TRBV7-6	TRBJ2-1	CASSVQGVNEQFF	TGTGCCAGCAGCGTACAGGGGGTCAATGAGCAGTTCTTC
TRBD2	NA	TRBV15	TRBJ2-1	CATSRFTSGRAYEQFF	TGTGCCACCAGCAGGTTTACTAGCGGGAGGGCGTACGAGCAGTTCTTC
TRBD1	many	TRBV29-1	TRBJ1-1	CSVEISQGVSEAFF	TGCAGCGTTGAGATATCCCAGGGGGTATCTGAAGCTTTCTTT
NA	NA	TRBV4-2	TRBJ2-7	CASSQDWGQSYEQYF	TGTGCCAGCAGCCAAGACTGGGGCCAGTCCTACGAGCAGTACTTC
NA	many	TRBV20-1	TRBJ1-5	CSALSGGLQPQHF	TGCAGTGCCCTATCGGGGGGCCTTCAGCCCCAGCATTTT
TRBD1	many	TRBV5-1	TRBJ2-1	CASSRGTVSYNEQFF	TGCGCCAGCAGCAGAGGGACAGTATCCTACAATGAGCAGTTCTTC
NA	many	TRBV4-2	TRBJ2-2	CASSQEGGNTGELFF	TGTGCCAGCAGCCAAGAGGGAGGGAACACCGGGGAGCTGTTTTTT
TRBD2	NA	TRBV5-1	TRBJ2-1	CASSLARVGMRAGGPDEQFF	TGCGCCAGCAGCTTGGCCAGGGTTGGGATGAGGGCGGGAGGGCCTGATGAGCAGTTCTTC
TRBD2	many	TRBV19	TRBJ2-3	CASSIVAGSTDTQYF	TGTGCCAGTAGTATTGTAGCGGGGAGCACAGATACGCAGTATTTT
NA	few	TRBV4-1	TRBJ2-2	CASSPAGTSGELFF	TGCGCCAGCAGCCCTGCCGGGACATCCGGGGAGCTGTTTTTT
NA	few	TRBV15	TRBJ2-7	CATSRDMTTSYEQYF	TGTGCCACCAGCAGAGATATGACGACCTCCTACGAGCAGTACTTC